This note documents a single TCR beta chain sequence. This CDR3 is built from 15 residues. CDR1 MDHEN and CDR2 SYDVKM come from the germline V gene. With 2 bases clipped from V and 8 bases from J, the junction kept 4 bases outside the gene matches. The source of the sample is a study of blood T cell repertoires in COVID-19. Study summary: Material from acute and convalescent COVID-19 was sourced from the United States, Italy and Spain. PBMCs, B-cell-depleted T cells, or T cells provided the cDNA or gDNA that made up the material.

As processed by the authors: Reference gene primer amplification gave estimated nucleated cell counts. This table comes from immunoSEQ multiplex PCR, and its TCRdb copy is limited to in-frame clones, with some not included. The V and J calls and clone size were taken over from that table, and D and trimming were inferred from the DNA. The sample yields under 300,000 clones, 79% seen once. The chain joins TRBV28 to TRBJ1-3, with TRBD1 matching over 12 bases. Sequenced: peripheral blood. The receptor's source is a woman aged 40 to 50 with active or convalescent COVID-19. CDR3: CASSLGTGGIYTIYF. The CDR3 DNA reads TGTGCCAGCAGTTTAGGGACAGGGGGCATATACACCATATATTTT.